These T cell receptor beta chains were read from a single sample in a study of neoadjuvant anti-PD-1 for oral cavity cancer. The assay was immunoSEQ multiplex PCR, and TCRdb's table has in-frame clones only and misses some. The table has around 8,000 clones, roughly 70% seen once. The sequenced sample was PBMCs, obtained after nivolumab (anti-PD-1) treatment. These receptors originate from a person between 40 and 79 years old with oral cavity squamous cell carcinoma. CDR3s include the opening cysteine and the closing phenylalanine or tryptophan. The order of the fields is V gene, CDR3 protein.

TRBV2 CASSESGTGGEKLFF
TRBV7-7 CASSPFTPGSLNEQFF
TRBV15 CATKPGQGLRDTQYF
TRBV2 CASGDRSNYGYTF
TRBV7-9 CASSLAGFNQPQHF
TRBV18 CASSQGQGHNEQFF
TRBV2 CASSWLAGAVDTQYF
TRBV6-5 CASSYNRAAGYTF
TRBV4-2 CASSQDLLGLYEQFF
TRBV13 CASRNGQLNTEAFF
TRBV5-1 CASSSLTSGGAADTQYF
TRBV6-5 CASSYSPGASYEQYF
TRBV9 CASSVSPDRVYGYTF
TRBV28 CASSLAGTGPGDSPLHF
TRBV15 CATSREVLATNEKLFF
TRBV30 CAWSAMGPTGVDTQYF
TRBV5-1 CASSLGNARDGYTF
TRBV28 CASSFPGGAYEQYF
TRBV28 CASSRDKSGTVDF
TRBV27 CASIPPDRFGPQHF
TRBV7-9 CASNLNRGTEAFF
TRBV19 CASSRNYGYTF
TRBV5-6 CASSHGGTGRQPQAEAFF
TRBV7-6 CASSLDLRVPNTEAFF
TRBV15 CATSRDRGDLETQYF
TRBV2 CASRESTEAFF
TRBV5-6 CASSLGTDNEQFF
TRBV7-2 CASSLGAGGNTIYF
TRBV13 CASSFQDRTYEQYF
TRBV5-4 CASSSGTDYGYTF
TRBV18 CASSPAGSEPQHF